These 9 T cell receptor beta chains were sequenced from one sample in a study of T cell changes during pregnancy in multiple sclerosis. Sequenced by immunoSEQ multiplex PCR; TCRdb stores in-frame clones only, minus some. The data show tens of thousands of clones, with 90% seen just once and 5.4% held by the top ten. The source material was peripheral blood, sampled in the third trimester of pregnancy. The source of these receptors is a female donor in good health, enrolled as a control in a pregnancy study.

This sequence joins TRBV29-1 and TRBJ2-2; 11 bases fit TRBD2. Trimming cost V 4 bases and J 7 bases; bases outside gene matches: 5. The CDR3 totals 14 residues. Germline assignment: CDR1 SQVTM and CDR2 ANQGSEA. CDR3 sequence (DNA): TGCAGCGTTGGAACTAGCGGGGGAGGCGGGGAGCTGTTTTTT. Protein sequence: CSVGTSGGGGELFF.

J is TRBJ1-5 and V is TRBV7-3; TRBD1 matches at 11 bases. Germline CDR1 reads SGHTA; CDR2 reads FQGTGA. CDR3 length: 14 residues. V dropped 10 bases and J dropped 5; count of bases not matched to a gene: 7. For the CDR3, the DNA is TGTGCCACTCTACGGACAGGGGGCGATCAGCCCCAGCATTTT. This codes for CATLRTGGDQPQHF.

The J gene is TRBJ1-2, the V gene TRBV29-1; TRBD1 might be the D (6 bases). The V gene lost 3 bases and the J gene lost 4 bases, with 9 bases spanning the gap. Germline lookup yields CDR1 SQVTM and CDR2 ANQGSEA. The CDR3 is 12 residues long. Here the CDR3 DNA reads TGCAGCGTTGAGACAGGCGGCTATGGCTACACCTTC. Encoded protein: CSVETGGYGYTF.

The genes are TRBV18 and TRBJ2-3; D uncertain. Trimming cost V 4 bases and J 0 bases, with 11 bases left between them. Germline V lookup: CDR1 KGHSH, CDR2 LQKENI. The CDR3 runs 15 residues. CDR3 sequence (DNA): TGTGCCAGCTCACTTTCAGTATCTAGCACAGATACGCAGTATTTT. Its translation: CASSLSVSSTDTQYF.

This clone was seen a single time. The chain carries TRBV5-4 and TRBJ1-1; a weak D match, TRBD1 (6 bases). This CDR3 spans 13 amino acids. The germline V gene encodes CDR1 SGHNT and CDR2 YYREEE (reference sequence). The V end was cut by 4 bases, the J end by 6 bases, with 13 bases between. DNA of the CDR3: TGTGCCAGCAGCCCTACAGGGTTCGCTGAAGCTTTCTTT. Protein sequence: CASSPTGFAEAFF.

The CDR3 nucleotides are TGTGCCAGCAGCGACTCGGGACAGGGGTCGAATGAGCAGTTCTTC. It specifies CASSDSGQGSNEQFF. This chain joins TRBV7-9 and TRBJ2-1; TRBD1 agrees at 10 bases. Germline V gene lookup returns CDR1 SEHNR and CDR2 FQNEAQ (reference sequence). The CDR3 is 15 amino acids. The J segment lost 7 bases and the V segment lost 5 bases, leaving 8 bases of the junction unmatched.

The rearrangement joins TRBV4-3 to TRBJ2-6, with D perhaps TRBD1 (6 bases). Germline CDR1 LGHNA, CDR2 YSLEER. Trimming removed 0 bases from V and 2 bases from J, with 11 bases in between. The CDR3 sequence is 17 residues long. The CDR3 bases are TGCGCCAGCAGCCAAGAAGCCCCAGGGGCTGGGGCCAACGTCCTGACTTTC. The encoded protein is CASSQEAPGAGANVLTF.

This chain joins TRBV4-2 and TRBJ2-3, with D tentatively TRBD1 (5 bases). V dropped 1 base and J dropped 4 bases, with 21 bases sitting between them. The germline V gene encodes CDR1 LGHNA and CDR2 YNFKEQ. The CDR3 is made up of 18 amino acids. CDR3 DNA: TGTGCCAGCAGCCAAGGCCCCTTGGGGCCCGGGCAGGCAGATACGCAGTATTTT. Translating it yields CASSQGPLGPGQADTQYF.

The chain has TRBV5-4 and TRBJ1-6, with 8 bases lining up with TRBD1. From germline, CDR1 is SGHNT and CDR2 YYREEE (reference sequence). The CDR3 runs to 16 residues. V was pared by 0 bases and J by 8 bases, with 7 bases of the junction left unmatched. CDR3 protein: CASSLGTGTIYSPLHF. DNA for the CDR3: TGTGCCAGCAGCTTGGGGACAGGGACTATATATTCACCCCTCCACTTT.